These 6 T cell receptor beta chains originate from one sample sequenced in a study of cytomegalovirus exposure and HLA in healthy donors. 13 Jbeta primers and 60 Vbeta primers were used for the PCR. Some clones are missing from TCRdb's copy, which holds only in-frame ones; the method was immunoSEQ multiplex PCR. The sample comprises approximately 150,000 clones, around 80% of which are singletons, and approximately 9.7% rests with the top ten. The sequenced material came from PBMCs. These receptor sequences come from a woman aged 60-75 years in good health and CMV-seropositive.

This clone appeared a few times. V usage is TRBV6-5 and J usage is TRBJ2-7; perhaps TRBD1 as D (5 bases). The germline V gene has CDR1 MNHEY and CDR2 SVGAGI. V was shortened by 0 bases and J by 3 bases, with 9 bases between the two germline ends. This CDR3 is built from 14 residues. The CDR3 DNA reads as TGTGCCAGCAGTTACTCCGCAGGGATCTACGAGCAGTACTTC. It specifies CASSYSAGIYEQYF.

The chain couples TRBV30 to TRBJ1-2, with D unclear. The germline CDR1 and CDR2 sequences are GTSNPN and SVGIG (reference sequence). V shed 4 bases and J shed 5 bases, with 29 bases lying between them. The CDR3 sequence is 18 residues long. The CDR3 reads CAWIIRGHASPPSYGYTF. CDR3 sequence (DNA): TGTGCCTGGATCATACGCGGGCACGCCAGCCCCCCTAGTTATGGCTACACCTTC.

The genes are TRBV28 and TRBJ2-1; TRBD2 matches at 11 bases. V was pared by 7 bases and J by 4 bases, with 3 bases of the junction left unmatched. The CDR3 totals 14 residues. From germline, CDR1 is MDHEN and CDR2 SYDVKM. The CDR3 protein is CASIWTSGYNEQFF. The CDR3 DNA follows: TGTGCCAGCATATGGACTAGCGGGTACAATGAGCAGTTCTTC.

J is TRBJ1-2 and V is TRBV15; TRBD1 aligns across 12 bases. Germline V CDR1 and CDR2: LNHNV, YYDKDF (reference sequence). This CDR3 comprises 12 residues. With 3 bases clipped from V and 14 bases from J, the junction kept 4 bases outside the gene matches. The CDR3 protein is CATSRGQGALTF. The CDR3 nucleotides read TGTGCCACCAGCAGGGGACAGGGGGCTCTGACCTTC. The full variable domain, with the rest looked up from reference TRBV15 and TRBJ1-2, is DAMVIQNPRYQVTQFGKPVTLSCSQTLNHNVMYWYQQKSSQAPKLLFHYYDKDFNNEADTPDNFQSRRPNTSFCFLDIRSPGLGDTAMYLCATSRGQGALTFGSGTRLTVV.

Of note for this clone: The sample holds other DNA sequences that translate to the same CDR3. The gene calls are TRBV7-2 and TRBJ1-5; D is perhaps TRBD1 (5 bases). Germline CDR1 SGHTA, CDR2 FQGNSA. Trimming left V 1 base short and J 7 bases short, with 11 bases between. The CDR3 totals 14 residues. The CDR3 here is CASSLVAGDQPQHF. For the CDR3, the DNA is TGTGCCAGCAGCTTAGTAGCGGGGGACCAGCCCCAGCATTTT.

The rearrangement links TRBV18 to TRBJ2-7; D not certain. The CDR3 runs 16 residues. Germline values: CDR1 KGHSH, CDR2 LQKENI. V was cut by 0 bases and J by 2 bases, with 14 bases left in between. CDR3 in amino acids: CASSPPDRAMTYEQYF. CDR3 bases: TGTGCCAGCTCACCACCAGACCGAGCGATGACCTACGAGCAGTACTTC.